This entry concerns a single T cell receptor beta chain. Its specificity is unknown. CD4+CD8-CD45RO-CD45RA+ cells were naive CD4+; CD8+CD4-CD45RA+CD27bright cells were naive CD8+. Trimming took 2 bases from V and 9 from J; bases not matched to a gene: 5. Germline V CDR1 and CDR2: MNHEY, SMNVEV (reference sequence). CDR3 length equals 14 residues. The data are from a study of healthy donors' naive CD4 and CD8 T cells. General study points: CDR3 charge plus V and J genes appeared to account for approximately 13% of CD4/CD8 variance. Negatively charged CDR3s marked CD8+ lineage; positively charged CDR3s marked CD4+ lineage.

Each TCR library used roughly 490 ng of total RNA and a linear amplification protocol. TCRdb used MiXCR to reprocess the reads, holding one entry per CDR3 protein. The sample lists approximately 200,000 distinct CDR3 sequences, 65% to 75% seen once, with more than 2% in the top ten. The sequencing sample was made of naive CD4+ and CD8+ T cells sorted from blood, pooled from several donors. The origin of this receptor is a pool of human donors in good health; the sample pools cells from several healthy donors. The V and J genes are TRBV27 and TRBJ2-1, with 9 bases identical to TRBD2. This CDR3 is CASSLGAGGSEQFF. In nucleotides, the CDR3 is TGTGCCAGCAGTTTAGGAGCGGGAGGCAGTGAGCAGTTCTTC.